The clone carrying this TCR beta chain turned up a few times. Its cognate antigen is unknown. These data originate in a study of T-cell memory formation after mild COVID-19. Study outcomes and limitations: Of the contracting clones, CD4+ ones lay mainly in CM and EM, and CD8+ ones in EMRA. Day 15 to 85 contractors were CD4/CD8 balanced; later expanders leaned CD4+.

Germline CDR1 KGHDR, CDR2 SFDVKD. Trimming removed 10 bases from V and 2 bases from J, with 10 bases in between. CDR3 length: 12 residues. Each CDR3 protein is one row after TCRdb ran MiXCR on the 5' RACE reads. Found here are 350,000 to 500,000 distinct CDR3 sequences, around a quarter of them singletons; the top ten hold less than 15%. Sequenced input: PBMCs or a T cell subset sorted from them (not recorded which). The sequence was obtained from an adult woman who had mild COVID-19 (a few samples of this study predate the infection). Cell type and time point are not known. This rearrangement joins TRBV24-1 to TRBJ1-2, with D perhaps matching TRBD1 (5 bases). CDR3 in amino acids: CATAPGNYGYTF. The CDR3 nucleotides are TGTGCCACGGCCCCAGGGAACTATGGCTACACCTTC.